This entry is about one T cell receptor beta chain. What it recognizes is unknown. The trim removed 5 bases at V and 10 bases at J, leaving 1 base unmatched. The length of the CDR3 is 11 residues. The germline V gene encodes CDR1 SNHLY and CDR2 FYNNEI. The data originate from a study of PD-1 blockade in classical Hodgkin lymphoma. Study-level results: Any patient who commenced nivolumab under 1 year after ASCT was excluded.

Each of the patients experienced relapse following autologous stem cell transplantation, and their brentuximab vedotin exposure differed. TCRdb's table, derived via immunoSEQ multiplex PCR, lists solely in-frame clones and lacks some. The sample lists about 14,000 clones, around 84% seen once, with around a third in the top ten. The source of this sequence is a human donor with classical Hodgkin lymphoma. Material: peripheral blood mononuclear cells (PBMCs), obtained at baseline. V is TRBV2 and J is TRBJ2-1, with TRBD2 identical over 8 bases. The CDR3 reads CASSLAGEQFF. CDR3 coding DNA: TGTGCCAGCAGTTTAGCGGGAGAGCAGTTCTTC.